These 27 T cell receptor beta chains originate from one sample sequenced in a study of patients and donors after allogeneic stem cell transplantation. TCRdb fed the RT-PCR reads into MiXCR, producing one record per CDR3 protein. The repertoire holds roughly 200,000 distinct CDR3 sequences, with around two fifths as singletons. The sequenced sample consisted of blood, either unsorted or a sorted T cell fraction (not recorded which). The receptors were gathered from a human donor who was either an allogeneic HSCT recipient or a stem cell or donor lymphocyte infusion donor (not recorded which). It is not recorded whose cells these are; they may come from a transplant donor.

This chain links TRBV10-3 with TRBJ2-7, with TRBD2 matching 12 bases. The germline CDR1 and CDR2 sequences are ENHRY and SYGVKD. V was pared by 2 bases and J by 2 bases, with 1 base of the junction left unmatched. The CDR3 runs 15 residues. Here the CDR3 reads CAISERTSGTYEQYF. Here the CDR3 DNA reads TGTGCCATCAGTGAGAGGACTAGCGGGACCTACGAGCAGTACTTC.

Only a few counts were recorded for this clonotype. The rearrangement joins TRBV18 to TRBJ1-3; D gene unclear. CDR3 size: 14 residues. The germline V gene has CDR1 KGHSH and CDR2 LQKENI. V was trimmed by 6 bases and J by 2 bases, leaving 11 bases between them. CDR3: CASSMISTGNTIYF. CDR3 bases: TGTGCCAGCTCCATGATATCAACTGGAAACACCATATATTTT.

This chain joins TRBV20-1 and TRBJ2-6; D may be TRBD1 (5 bases). Trimming removed 6 bases at V and 1 base at J, with 19 bases between. Germline V gene lookup returns CDR1 DFQATT and CDR2 SNEGSKA (reference sequence). The CDR3 loop spans 17 amino acids. The CDR3 sequence: CSALHPWSGSGANVLTF. DNA of the CDR3: TGCAGTGCACTACACCCTTGGTCAGGGTCTGGGGCCAACGTCCTGACTTTC.

The chain combines TRBV7-2 with TRBJ1-4; perhaps TRBD1 as D (5 bases). Germline CDR1 SGHTA, CDR2 FQGNSA. V gave up 5 bases and J gave up 3 bases, with 16 bases separating them. This CDR3 comprises 16 residues. In nucleotides, the CDR3 is TGTGCCAGCAGCCCCCGCGAGGGACGGCCTAATGAAAAACTGTTTTTT. Encoded protein: CASSPREGRPNEKLFF.

The sample holds a few counts of this clonotype. The J gene is TRBJ2-3, the V gene TRBV7-3, with TRBD2 matching 10 bases. The CDR3 spans 16 residues. The V gene end was trimmed by 5 bases and the J gene end by 0 bases; junction bases not matched to a gene: 5. Looked up from germline, CDR1 is SGHTA and CDR2 is FQGTGA. CDR3 nucleotide sequence: TGTGCCAGCAGCGAGGGACTAGCGTACAGCACAGATACGCAGTATTTT. This sequence encodes CASSEGLAYSTDTQYF.

The chain recombines TRBV5-1 with TRBJ2-3; D is unclear. With 0 bases removed from V and 4 bases from J, the gap between germline ends came to 6 bases. The CDR3 consists of 13 residues. CDR1 and CDR2 from the germline V gene are SGHRS and YFSETQ. The DNA for the CDR3 is TGCGCCAGCAGCTTGGCCTGGGCAGATACGCAGTATTTT. The encoded protein is CASSLAWADTQYF. The variable domain in full, with the rest retrieved from reference TRBV5-1 and TRBJ2-3, is KAGVTQTPRYLIKTRGQQVTLSCSPISGHRSVSWYQQTPGQGLQFLFEYFSETQRNKGNFPGRFSGRQFSNSRSEMNVSTLELGDSALYLCASSLAWADTQYFGPGTRLTVL.

This chain joins TRBV6-1 and TRBJ2-7; TRBD2 might be the D (5 bases). The length of the CDR3 is 14 residues. Germline V CDR1 and CDR2: MNHNS, SASEGT. V gave up 6 bases and J gave up 4 bases, with 16 bases separating them. The CDR3 nucleotides are TGTGCCAGCAGCGATCCGGGATTACAATACGAGCAGTACTTC. It specifies CASSDPGLQYEQYF.

The chain recombines TRBV10-3 with TRBJ2-1, with 8 positions matching TRBD2. There are 15 residues in the CDR3. V lost 3 bases, J lost 6 bases, and 7 bases stayed unmatched. Germline-derived CDR1 and CDR2 are ENHRY and SYGVKD. This CDR3 is CAISEGLAVTNEQFF. CDR3 sequence (DNA): TGTGCCATCAGTGAAGGACTAGCTGTCACCAATGAGCAGTTCTTC.

This clonotype has more than one count but fewer than ten. The chain links TRBV5-1 to TRBJ1-1; 9 nucleotides align to TRBD1. With V trimmed by 3 bases and J by 7 bases, 4 bases remained unmatched. The V gene's germline CDR1 is SGHRS and CDR2 YFSETQ. This CDR3 comprises 13 residues. CDR3 sequence reads: CASSWDRENEAFF. The CDR3, as DNA: TGCGCCAGCAGCTGGGACAGGGAGAATGAAGCTTTCTTT.

The CDR3 sequence is CASRPGTGDGYTF. CDR3 coding DNA: TGTGCCAGCAGACCCGGGACAGGCGATGGCTACACCTTC. The rearrangement joins TRBV6-5 to TRBJ1-2, with TRBD1 matching 8 bases. V trimming: 6 bases; J trimming: 6 bases; junction bases outside the gene matches: 6. CDR1 is MNHEY and CDR2 is SVGAGI in the germline V gene. The CDR3 has 13 residues.

The chain has TRBV12-3 or TRBV12-4 and TRBJ1-1, with no clear D. There are 13 residues in the CDR3. V was shortened by 7 bases and J by 1 base, with 10 bases between the two germline ends. This CDR3 reads CASTPDGNTEAFF. The DNA of the CDR3 is TGTGCCAGCACCCCAGACGGGAACACTGAAGCTTTCTTT.

This sequence joins TRBV6-2 or TRBV6-3 and TRBJ2-2; TRBD2 might be the D (5 bases). CDR1 is MNHEY, CDR2 SVGEGT, per germline. This CDR3 region has 13 residues. V lost 3 bases and J 5 bases, leaving 7 bases between the germline ends. CDR3 loop: CASSYPGTGELFF. The CDR3 nucleotides are TGTGCCAGCAGTTATCCGGGAACCGGGGAGCTGTTTTTT.

In this sample, this clonotype turned up a few times. The chain couples TRBV12-3 or TRBV12-4 to TRBJ1-6, with unresolved D. The CDR3 contains 14 residues. The V and J ends lost 1 base and 8 bases respectively, with 9 bases between them. CDR3 in amino acids: CASSLGLNYSPLHF. For the CDR3, the DNA is TGTGCCAGCAGTTTAGGGCTGAACTATTCACCCCTCCACTTT.

The chain is built from TRBV6-5 and TRBJ2-7; D remains unclear. Trimming removed 0 bases at V and 6 bases at J, with 12 bases between. The CDR3 is 14 residues long. CDR1 MNHEY and CDR2 SVGAGI come from the germline V gene. The CDR3 nucleotides are TGTGCCAGCAGTTACTCGAGAAGGGCCGCCGAGCAGTACTTC. Translating it yields CASSYSRRAAEQYF.

In its sample, this clonotype was seen a few times. The V call is TRBV6-6, the J call TRBJ2-7; D may be TRBD1 or TRBD2 (5 bases each). Trimming cost V 7 bases and J 6 bases, with 16 bases left between them. The CDR3 runs 13 residues. Per the germline V gene, CDR1 is MNHNY and CDR2 is SVGAGI (reference sequence). As DNA, the CDR3 is TGTGCCAGCACCGAAACCCAGGGAGTCGAGCAGTACTTC. Amino acids: CASTETQGVEQYF.

The chain links TRBV29-1 to TRBJ2-3, with D possibly matching TRBD2 (6 bases). This CDR3 has 14 amino acids. Deletions cut 5 bases from V and 1 base from J, with 13 bases between. In germline, CDR1 is SQVTM, CDR2 ANQGSEA. The CDR3 nucleotides are TGCAGCGTTCAGGGCGGGGCTGGCACAGATACGCAGTATTTT. As protein: CSVQGGAGTDTQYF.

The rearrangement links TRBV10-3 to TRBJ2-7, with D possibly TRBD1 on 6 matching bases. Germline-derived CDR1 and CDR2 are ENHRY and SYGVKD. The CDR3 extends over 14 amino acids. V was trimmed by 10 bases and J by 2 bases, leaving 18 bases between them. The CDR3 DNA reads as TGTGCCACGAAAACCGGGACATCCCCCTACGAGCAGTACTTC. As protein: CATKTGTSPYEQYF.

V and J are TRBV29-1 and TRBJ1-1; 7 positions agree with TRBD1. The length of the CDR3 is 13 residues. The V and J ends lost 5 bases and 0 bases, in that order; junction bases with no gene match: 3. CDR1 is SQVTM, CDR2 ANQGSEA, per germline. The CDR3 region is CSVTGVVNTEAFF. For the CDR3, the DNA is TGCAGCGTTACAGGGGTGGTGAACACTGAAGCTTTCTTT. Variable domain in full (rest from reference TRBV29-1 and TRBJ1-1): SAVISQKPSRDICQRGTSLTIQCQVDSQVTMMFWYRQQPGQSLTLIATANQGSEATYESGFVIDKFPISRPNLTFSTLTVSNMSPEDSSIYLCSVTGVVNTEAFFGQGTRLTVV.

This chain links TRBV5-1 with TRBJ2-1, with D hard to call. CDR3 length equals 11 residues. The V and J ends lost 2 bases and 7 bases respectively, with 4 bases between them. Per germline, CDR1 SGHRS and CDR2 YFSETQ. The CDR3 loop reads CASSFENEQFF. The CDR3 DNA is TGCGCCAGCAGCTTTGAAAATGAGCAGTTCTTC.

CDR3 in amino acids: CASSLRGREVEKLFF. As DNA, the CDR3 is TGTGCCAGCAGCTTAAGGGGAAGGGAAGTTGAAAAACTGTTTTTT. This chain connects TRBV7-9 to TRBJ1-4; a possible D gene is TRBD1 (5 bases). V lost 2 bases, J lost 7 bases, and 14 bases lay in between. This CDR3 is 15 amino acids long. Germline CDR1 and CDR2: SEHNR and FQNEAQ (reference sequence).

CDR3 coding DNA: TGCGCCAGCAGCCAAATCGACAGTCATAATTCACCCCTCCACTTT. It codes for CASSQIDSHNSPLHF. The chain combines TRBV4-3 with TRBJ1-6, with D tentatively TRBD1 (5 bases). The germline V and J ends were trimmed by 2 bases and 5 bases, with 10 bases remaining between them. CDR3 length: 15 amino acids. The germline CDR1 and CDR2 sequences are LGHNA and YSLEER.

In its sample, this clonotype was seen many times. V is TRBV12-3 or TRBV12-4 and J is TRBJ1-2; TRBD1 might be the D (5 bases). The CDR3 spans 13 residues. The V end lost 3 bases, the J end lost 8 bases, and 13 bases lay between the germline ends. CDR3 region: CASSFRQGGGYTF. CDR3 coding DNA: TGTGCCAGCAGTTTTCGGCAGGGTGGCGGCTACACCTTC.

The chain uses TRBV7-2 and TRBJ2-5; the D gene is possibly TRBD2 (5 bases). The CDR3 runs 13 residues. The V gene lost 5 bases and the J gene lost 5 bases, with 12 bases spanning the gap. Germline V lookup: CDR1 SGHTA, CDR2 FQGNSA. CDR3 bases: TGTGCCAGCAGCCTCAGACCGGGGGAGACCCAGTACTTC. Its protein is CASSLRPGETQYF. The full variable domain, completed using reference TRBV7-2 and TRBJ2-5, is GAGVSQSPSNKVTEKGKDVELRCDPISGHTALYWYRQSLGQGLEFLIYFQGNSAPDKSGLPSDRFSAERTGGSVSTLTIQRTQQEDSAVYLCASSLRPGETQYFGPGTRLLVL.

This chain connects TRBV19 to TRBJ1-1; D is undetermined. The CDR3 loop spans 15 amino acids. The V and J ends lost 5 bases and 0 bases respectively, with 13 bases between them. Germline CDR1 and CDR2: LNHDA and SQIVND (reference sequence). This CDR3 reads CASSWQYTVNTEAFF. For the CDR3, the DNA is TGTGCCAGTAGTTGGCAGTACACCGTGAACACTGAAGCTTTCTTT.

The V and J genes are TRBV25-1 and TRBJ2-1, with a weak D call TRBD2 (5 bases). Trimming pared 2 bases from V and 0 bases from J, leaving 8 bases between. Per germline, CDR1 MGHDK and CDR2 SYGVNS. There are 15 residues in the CDR3. This chain's CDR3 is CASSETGSSYNEQFF. In nucleotides, the CDR3 is TGTGCCAGCAGTGAAACGGGGAGCTCCTACAATGAGCAGTTCTTC.

The chain combines TRBV7-9 with TRBJ2-7, with 7 bases fitting TRBD1. The CDR3 sequence is 16 residues long. Trimming cost V 0 bases and J 5 bases; bases outside gene matches: 10. The germline gives CDR1 SEHNR, CDR2 FQNEAQ (reference sequence). The CDR3 is CASSLATGTAGDEQYF. Written as DNA, the CDR3 is TGTGCCAGCAGCTTAGCTACCGGGACAGCAGGCGACGAGCAGTACTTC. Full variable domain (outside the CDR3, taken from reference TRBV7-9 and TRBJ2-7): DTGVSQNPRHKITKRGQNVTFRCDPISEHNRLYWYRQTLGQGPEFLTYFQNEAQLEKSRLLSDRFSAERPKGSFSTLEIQRTEQGDSAMYLCASSLATGTAGDEQYFGPGTRLTVT.

The chain employs TRBV4-3 and TRBJ2-7; D gene unclear. The CDR3 has 15 amino acids. The ends were cut back, 1 base at V and 3 bases at J, with 13 bases in the middle. Germline lookup yields CDR1 LGHNA and CDR2 YSLEER. CDR3 sequence: CASSQGWPADYEQYF. As DNA, the CDR3 is TGCGCCAGCAGCCAAGGCTGGCCCGCAGACTACGAGCAGTACTTC.